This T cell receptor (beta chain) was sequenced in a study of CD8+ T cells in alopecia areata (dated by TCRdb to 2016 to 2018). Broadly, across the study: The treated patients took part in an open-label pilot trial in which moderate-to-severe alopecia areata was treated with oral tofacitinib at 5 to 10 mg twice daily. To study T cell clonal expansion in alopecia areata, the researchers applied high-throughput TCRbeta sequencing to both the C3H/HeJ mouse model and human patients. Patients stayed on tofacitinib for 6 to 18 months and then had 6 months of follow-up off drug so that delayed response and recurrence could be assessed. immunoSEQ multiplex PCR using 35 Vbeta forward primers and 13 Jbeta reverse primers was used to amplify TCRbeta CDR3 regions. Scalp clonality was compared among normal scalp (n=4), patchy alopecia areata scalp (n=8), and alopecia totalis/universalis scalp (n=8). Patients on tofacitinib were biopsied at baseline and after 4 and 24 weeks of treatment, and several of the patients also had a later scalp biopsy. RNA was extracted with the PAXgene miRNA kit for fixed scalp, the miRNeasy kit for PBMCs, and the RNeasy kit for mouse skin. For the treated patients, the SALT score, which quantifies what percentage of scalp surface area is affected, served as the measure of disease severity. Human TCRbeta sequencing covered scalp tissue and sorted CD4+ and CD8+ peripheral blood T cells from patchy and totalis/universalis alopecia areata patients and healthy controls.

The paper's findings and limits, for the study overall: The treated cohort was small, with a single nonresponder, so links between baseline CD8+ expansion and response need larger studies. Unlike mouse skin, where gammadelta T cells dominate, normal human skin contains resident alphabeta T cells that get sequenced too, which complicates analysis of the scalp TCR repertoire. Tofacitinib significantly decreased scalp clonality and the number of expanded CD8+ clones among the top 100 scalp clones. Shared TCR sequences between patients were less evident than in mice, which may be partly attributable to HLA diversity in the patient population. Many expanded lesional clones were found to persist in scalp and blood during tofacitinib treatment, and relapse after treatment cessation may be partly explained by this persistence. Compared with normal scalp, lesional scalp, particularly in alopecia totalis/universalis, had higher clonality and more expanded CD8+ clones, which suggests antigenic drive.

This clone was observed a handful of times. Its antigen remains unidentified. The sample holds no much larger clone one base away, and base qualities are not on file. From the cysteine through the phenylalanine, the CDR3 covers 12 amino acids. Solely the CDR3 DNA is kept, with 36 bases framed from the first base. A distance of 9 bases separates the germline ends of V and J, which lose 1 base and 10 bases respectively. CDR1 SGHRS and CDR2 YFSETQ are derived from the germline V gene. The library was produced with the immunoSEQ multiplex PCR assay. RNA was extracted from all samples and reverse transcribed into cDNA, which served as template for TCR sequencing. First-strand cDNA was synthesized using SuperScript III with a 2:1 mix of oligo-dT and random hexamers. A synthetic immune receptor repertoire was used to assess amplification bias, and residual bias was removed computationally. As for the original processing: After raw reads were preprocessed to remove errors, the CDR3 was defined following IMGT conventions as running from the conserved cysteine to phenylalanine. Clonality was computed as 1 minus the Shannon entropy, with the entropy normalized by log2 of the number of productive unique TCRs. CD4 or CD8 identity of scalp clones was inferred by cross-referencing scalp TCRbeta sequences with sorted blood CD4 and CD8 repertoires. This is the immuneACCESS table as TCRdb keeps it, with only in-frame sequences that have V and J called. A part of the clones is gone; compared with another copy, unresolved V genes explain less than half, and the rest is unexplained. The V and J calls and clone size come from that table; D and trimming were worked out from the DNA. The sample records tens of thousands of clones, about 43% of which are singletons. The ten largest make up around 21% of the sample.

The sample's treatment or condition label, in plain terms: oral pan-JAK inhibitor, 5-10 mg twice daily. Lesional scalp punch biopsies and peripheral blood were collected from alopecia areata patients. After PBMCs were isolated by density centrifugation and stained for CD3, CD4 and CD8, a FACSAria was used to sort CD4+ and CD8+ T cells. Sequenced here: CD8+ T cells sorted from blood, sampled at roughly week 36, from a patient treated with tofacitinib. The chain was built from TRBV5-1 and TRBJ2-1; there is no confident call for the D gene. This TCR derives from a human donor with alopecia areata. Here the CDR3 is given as CASSLSRSEQFF. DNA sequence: TGCGCCAGCAGCTTGTCTCGGAGCGAGCAGTTCTTC. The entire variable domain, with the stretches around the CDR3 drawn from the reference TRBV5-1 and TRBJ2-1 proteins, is KAGVTQTPRYLIKTRGQQVTLSCSPISGHRSVSWYQQTPGQGLQFLFEYFSETQRNKGNFPGRFSGRQFSNSRSEMNVSTLELGDSALYLCASSLSRSEQFFGPGTRLTVL.